This record looks at one TCR beta chain sequence and its context. The CDR3 is 15 residues long. Per the germline V gene, CDR1 is LNHDA and CDR2 is SQIVND (reference sequence). V lost 6 bases, J lost 3 bases, and 9 bases stayed unmatched. These data are taken from a study of cytomegalovirus exposure and HLA in healthy donors. Looking at the study overall: The Caucasian-associated ancestry cluster contained about four fifths of the roughly 400 genotyped donors.

This PCR relied on a set of 60 Vbeta primers and 13 Jbeta primers. Data came from immunoSEQ multiplex PCR; TCRdb stores just in-frame clones and leaves some out. The sample carries around 130,000 clones, 83% recorded once. This TCR derives from a girl aged 2 to 10 in good health and CMV-seronegative. The sequenced material came from PBMCs. The V gene is TRBV19, the J gene TRBJ1-2; 8 bases align to TRBD1. The DNA for the CDR3 is TGTGCCAGTAGCTTTCTTCCGGGACAGGACTATGGCTACACCTTC. Translation gives CASSFLPGQDYGYTF.